This TCR beta chain was found in a study of TIL therapy for anti-PD-1-resistant metastatic lung cancer. The overall study: Median tumor mutation burden was under 1.9 mutations per megabase.

The libraries were made with immunoSEQ v3. Method: immunoSEQ multiplex PCR; TCRdb's copy keeps in-frame clones and lacks some. The sample contains more than 90,000 clones, approximately 65% of which appear only once. Trimming cost V 6 bases and J 5 bases, with 13 bases left between them. This CDR3 is built from 13 residues. Germline lookup yields CDR1 MDHEN and CDR2 SYDVKM. Time point meaning: pre-treatment sample, taken before nivolumab and TIL therapy. Tumor tissue came from excised metastases, mostly pleural nodules or supraclavicular lymph nodes. Tumor harvest preceded PD-1/PD-L1 blockade, followed by nivolumab treatment.

The sequence was collected from a person between 30 and 80 years old with non-small cell lung cancer. The material was tumor tissue, obtained at baseline. V gene TRBV28 combines with J gene TRBJ1-1; D is uncertain. CDR3 loop: CASSRRGRTEAFF. The DNA for the CDR3 is TGTGCCAGCAGCAGGCGAGGGAGAACTGAAGCTTTCTTT.